This is a list of T cell receptor beta chains from one sample in a study of cytomegalovirus exposure and HLA in healthy donors. The protocol was immunoSEQ multiplex PCR, while the TCRdb copy is restricted to in-frame clones and leaves out a portion. The table includes 150,000 to 200,000 clones, 60% to 80% detected once. Sequencing input: PBMCs. The receptors were gathered from a female donor in good health and CMV-seronegative. Each CDR3 is given with its conserved first and last residue. The D gene is left open where the match is weak. Some rows have no size entry. The others give once, few or many, or a class for an expanded clone.

CASSPSVTDTQYF	TGTGCCAGCAGCCCCAGTGTGACAGATACGCAGTATTTT	13	-	TRBJ2-3	-	TRBV7-2
CASSTSTGPYEQYF	TGTGCCAGCAGTACCTCGACAGGCCCCTACGAGCAGTACTTC	14	-	TRBJ2-7	-	TRBV28
CASSARTGFGYGYTF	TGTGCCAGCAGCGCCCGGACAGGGTTCGGCTATGGCTACACCTTC	15	-	TRBJ1-2	TRBD1	TRBV11-2
CAWGLAGLYNEQFF	TGTGCCTGGGGACTAGCGGGACTCTACAATGAGCAGTTCTTC	14	-	TRBJ2-1	TRBD2	TRBV30
CASRRGDTEAFF	TGCGCCAGCAGACGAGGAGACACTGAAGCTTTCTTT	12	-	TRBJ1-1	-	TRBV5-1
CASSISGFKEAFF	TGTGCCAGTAGTATATCAGGTTTTAAGGAAGCTTTCTTT	13	-	TRBJ1-1	-	TRBV19
CAWSGLQETQYF	TGTGCCTGGAGTGGACTGCAAGAGACCCAGTACTTC	12	-	TRBJ2-5	-	TRBV30
CASSEAGGFNEQFF	TGTGCCAGCAGTGAAGCCGGGGGATTCAATGAGCAGTTCTTC	14	few	TRBJ2-1	-	TRBV2
CASSYYQAYGYTF	TGTGCCAGCAGTTACTACCAAGCCTATGGCTACACCTTC	13	-	TRBJ1-2	-	TRBV6-5
CASSSGGSGANVLTF	TGTGCCAGTAGCTCAGGGGGCTCTGGGGCCAACGTCCTGACTTTC	15	-	TRBJ2-6	TRBD1	TRBV19